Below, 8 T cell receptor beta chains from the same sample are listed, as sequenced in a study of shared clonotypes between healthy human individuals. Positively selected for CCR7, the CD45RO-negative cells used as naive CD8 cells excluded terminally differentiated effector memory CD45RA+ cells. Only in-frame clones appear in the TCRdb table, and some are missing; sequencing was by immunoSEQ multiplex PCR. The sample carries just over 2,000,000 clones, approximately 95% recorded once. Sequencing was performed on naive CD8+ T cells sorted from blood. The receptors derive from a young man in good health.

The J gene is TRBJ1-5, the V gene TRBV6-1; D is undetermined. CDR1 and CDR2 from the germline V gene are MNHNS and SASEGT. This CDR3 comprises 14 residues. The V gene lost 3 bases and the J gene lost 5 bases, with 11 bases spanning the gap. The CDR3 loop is CASSEEALYQPQHF. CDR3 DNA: TGTGCCAGCAGTGAGGAGGCACTCTATCAGCCCCAGCATTTT.

Here the CDR3 DNA reads TGCGCCAGCAGCATAGGTCCTGGACATACTTACAATGAGCAGTTCTTC. Protein product: CASSIGPGHTYNEQFF. The chain links TRBV5-1 to TRBJ2-1; possible D gene TRBD1, 5 bases. The germline gives CDR1 SGHRS, CDR2 YFSETQ. This CDR3 has 16 residues. V shed 4 bases and J shed 4 bases, with 18 bases lying between them.

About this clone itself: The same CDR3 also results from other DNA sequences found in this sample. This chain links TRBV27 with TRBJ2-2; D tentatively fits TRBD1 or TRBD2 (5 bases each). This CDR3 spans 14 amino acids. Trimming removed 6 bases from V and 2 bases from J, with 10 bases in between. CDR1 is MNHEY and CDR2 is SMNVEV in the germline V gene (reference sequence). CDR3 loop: CASSAGTNTGELFF. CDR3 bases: TGTGCCAGCAGCGCCGGGACCAACACCGGGGAGCTGTTTTTT.

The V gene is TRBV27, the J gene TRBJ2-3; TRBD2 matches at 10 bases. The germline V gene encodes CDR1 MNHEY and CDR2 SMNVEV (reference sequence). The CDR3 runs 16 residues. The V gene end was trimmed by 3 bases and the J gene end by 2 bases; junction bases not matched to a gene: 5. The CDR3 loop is CASSLALAGLTDTQYF. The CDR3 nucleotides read TGTGCCAGCAGTTTGGCACTAGCGGGACTCACAGATACGCAGTATTTT.

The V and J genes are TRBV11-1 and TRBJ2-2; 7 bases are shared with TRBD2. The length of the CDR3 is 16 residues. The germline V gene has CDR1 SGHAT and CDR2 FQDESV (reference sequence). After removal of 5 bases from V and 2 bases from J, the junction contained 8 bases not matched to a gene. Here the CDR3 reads CASSPVRGVNTGELFF. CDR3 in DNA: TGTGCCAGCAGCCCGGTCCGGGGGGTAAACACCGGGGAGCTGTTTTTT.

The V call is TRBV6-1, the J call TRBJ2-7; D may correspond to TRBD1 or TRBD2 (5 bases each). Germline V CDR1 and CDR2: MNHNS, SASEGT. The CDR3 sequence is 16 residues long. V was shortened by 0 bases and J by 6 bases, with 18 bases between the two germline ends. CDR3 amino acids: CASSEARGREFGEQYF. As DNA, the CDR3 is TGTGCCAGCAGTGAAGCACGGGGCAGGGAGTTTGGCGAGCAGTACTTC.

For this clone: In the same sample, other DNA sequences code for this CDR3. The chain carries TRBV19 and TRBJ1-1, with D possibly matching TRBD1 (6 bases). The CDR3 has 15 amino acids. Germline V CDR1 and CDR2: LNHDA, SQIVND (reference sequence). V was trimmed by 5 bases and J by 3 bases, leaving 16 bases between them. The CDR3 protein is CASSATPGGHTEAFF. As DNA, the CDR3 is TGTGCCAGTAGTGCCACCCCGGGGGGGCACACTGAAGCTTTCTTT.

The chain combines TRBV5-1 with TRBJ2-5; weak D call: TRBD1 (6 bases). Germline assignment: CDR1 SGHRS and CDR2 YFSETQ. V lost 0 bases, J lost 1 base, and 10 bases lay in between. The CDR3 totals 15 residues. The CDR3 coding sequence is TGCGCCAGCAGCTTGGAGGGACACCCCCAAGAGACCCAGTACTTC. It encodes CASSLEGHPQETQYF.